This TCR beta chain was sequenced in a study of blood T cell repertoires in COVID-19. At the level of the study: The United States, Italy and Spain supplied acute and convalescent COVID-19 samples. In each case, the material was cDNA or gDNA derived from T cells, B-cell-depleted T cells, or PBMCs.

This CDR3 has 17 residues. V gave up 3 bases and J gave up 6 bases, with 19 bases separating them. CDR1 is KGHDR and CDR2 is SFDVKD in the germline V gene. The authors' processing: Nucleated cell counts were estimated from reference gene primer amplification. Data came from immunoSEQ multiplex PCR; TCRdb stores just in-frame clones and leaves some out. That table supplies the V and J calls and clone size; D and trimming were determined from the DNA. The repertoire consists of about 100,000 clones, with over 75% occurring once and the leading ten covering 6.5% to 8%. Sequencing was done on a sample of peripheral blood. The chain has TRBV24-1 and TRBJ2-2; D remains ambiguous. The receptor comes from a young man in a cohort sampled during active COVID-19. DNA for the CDR3: TGTGCCACCAGTGATACCCCGAGGTTTCCGAAAGCCGGGGAGCTGTTTTTT. Translated: CATSDTPRFPKAGELFF.